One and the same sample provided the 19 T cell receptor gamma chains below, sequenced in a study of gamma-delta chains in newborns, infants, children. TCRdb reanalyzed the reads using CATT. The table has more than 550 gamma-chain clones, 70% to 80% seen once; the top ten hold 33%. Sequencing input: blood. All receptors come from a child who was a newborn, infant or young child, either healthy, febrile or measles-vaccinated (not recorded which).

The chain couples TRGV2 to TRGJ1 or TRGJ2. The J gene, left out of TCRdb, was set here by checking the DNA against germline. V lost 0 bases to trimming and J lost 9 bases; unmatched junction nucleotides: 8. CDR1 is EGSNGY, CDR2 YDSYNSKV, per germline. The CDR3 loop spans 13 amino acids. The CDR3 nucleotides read TGTGCCACCTGGGACGGGCAACGTTTTAAGAAACTCTTT. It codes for CATWDGQRFKKLF.

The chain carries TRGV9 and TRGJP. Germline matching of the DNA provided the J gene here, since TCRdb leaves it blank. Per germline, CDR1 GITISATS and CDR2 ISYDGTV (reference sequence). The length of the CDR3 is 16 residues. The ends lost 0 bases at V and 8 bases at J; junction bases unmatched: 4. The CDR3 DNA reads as TGTGCCTTGTGGGAGGTGCATCAGTTGGGCAAAAAAATCAAGGTATTT. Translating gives CALWEVHQLGKKIKVF.

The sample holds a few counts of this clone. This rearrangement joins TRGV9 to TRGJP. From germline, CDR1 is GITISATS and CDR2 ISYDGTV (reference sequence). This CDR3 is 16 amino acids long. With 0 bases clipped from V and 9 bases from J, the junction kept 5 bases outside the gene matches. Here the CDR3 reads CALWEVQGLGKKIKVF. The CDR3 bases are TGTGCCTTGTGGGAGGTGCAGGGGTTGGGCAAAAAAATCAAGGTATTT.

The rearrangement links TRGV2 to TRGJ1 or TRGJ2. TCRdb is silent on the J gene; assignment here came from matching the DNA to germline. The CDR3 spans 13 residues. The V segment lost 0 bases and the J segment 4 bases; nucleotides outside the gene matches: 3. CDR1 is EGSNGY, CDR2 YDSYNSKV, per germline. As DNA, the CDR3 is TGTGCCACCTGGGACGGGGGGTATTATAAGAAACTCTTT. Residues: CATWDGGYYKKLF.

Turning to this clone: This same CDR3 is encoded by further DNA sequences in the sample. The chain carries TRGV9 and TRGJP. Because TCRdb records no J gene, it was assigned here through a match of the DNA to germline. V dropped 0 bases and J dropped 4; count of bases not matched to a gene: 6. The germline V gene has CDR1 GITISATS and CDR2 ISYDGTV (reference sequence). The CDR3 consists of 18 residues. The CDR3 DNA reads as TGTGCCTTGTGGGAGGTGCAACCCCAAGAGTTGGGCAAAAAAATCAAGGTATTT. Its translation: CALWEVQPQELGKKIKVF.

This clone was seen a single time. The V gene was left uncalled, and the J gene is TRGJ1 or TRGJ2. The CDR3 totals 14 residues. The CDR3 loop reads CATWDGPRYYKKLF. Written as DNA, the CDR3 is TGTGCCACCTGGGACGGGCCTCGTTATTATAAGAAACTCTTT.

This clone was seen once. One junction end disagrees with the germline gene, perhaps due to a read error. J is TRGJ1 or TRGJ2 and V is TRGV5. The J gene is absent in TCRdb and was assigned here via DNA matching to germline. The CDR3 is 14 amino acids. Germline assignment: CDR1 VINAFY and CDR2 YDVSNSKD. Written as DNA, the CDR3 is TGTGCCAACTGGGACAGGCTTCGGGGACACGGGAAACTCTTT. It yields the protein CANWDRLRGHGKLF.

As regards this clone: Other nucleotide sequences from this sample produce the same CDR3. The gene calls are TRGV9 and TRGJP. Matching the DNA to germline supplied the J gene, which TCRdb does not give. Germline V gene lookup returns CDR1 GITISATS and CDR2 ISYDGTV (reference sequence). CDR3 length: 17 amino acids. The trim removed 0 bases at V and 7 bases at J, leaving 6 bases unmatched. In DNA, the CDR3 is TGTGCCTTGTGGGAGGTGCAGAGGGAGTTGGGCAAAAAAATCAAGGTATTT. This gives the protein CALWEVQRELGKKIKVF.

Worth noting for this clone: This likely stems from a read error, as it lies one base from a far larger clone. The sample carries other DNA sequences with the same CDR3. CDR3 sequence: CALWEVLELGKKIKVF. As DNA, the CDR3 is TGTGCCTTGTGGGAGGTGCTAGAGTTGGGCAAAAAAATCAAGGTATTT. This chain connects TRGV9 to TRGJP. This CDR3 contains 16 residues. Germline CDR1 and CDR2: GITISATS and ISYDGTV (reference sequence). V lost 0 bases, J lost 6 bases, and 2 bases stayed unmatched.

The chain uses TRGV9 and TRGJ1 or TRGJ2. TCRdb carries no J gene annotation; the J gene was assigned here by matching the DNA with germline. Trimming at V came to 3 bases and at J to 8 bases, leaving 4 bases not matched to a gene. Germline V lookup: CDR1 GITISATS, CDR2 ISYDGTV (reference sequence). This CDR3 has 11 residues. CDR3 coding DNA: TGTGCCTTGTGGGAGACTAATAAGAAACTCTTT. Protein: CALWETNKKLF.

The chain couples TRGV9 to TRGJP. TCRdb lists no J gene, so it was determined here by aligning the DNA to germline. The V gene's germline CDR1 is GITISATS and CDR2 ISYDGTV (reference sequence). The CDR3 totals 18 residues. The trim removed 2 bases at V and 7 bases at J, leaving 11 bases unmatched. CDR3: CALWEGTRGELGKKIKVF. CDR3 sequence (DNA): TGTGCCTTGTGGGAGGGGACACGAGGGGAGTTGGGCAAAAAAATCAAGGTATTT.

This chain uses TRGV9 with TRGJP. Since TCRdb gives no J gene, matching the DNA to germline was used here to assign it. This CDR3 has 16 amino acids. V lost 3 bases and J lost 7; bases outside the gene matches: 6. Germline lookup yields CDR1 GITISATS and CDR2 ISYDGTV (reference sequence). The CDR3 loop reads CALWESPELGKKIKVF. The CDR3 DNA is TGTGCCTTGTGGGAGTCCCCGGAGTTGGGCAAAAAAATCAAGGTATTT.

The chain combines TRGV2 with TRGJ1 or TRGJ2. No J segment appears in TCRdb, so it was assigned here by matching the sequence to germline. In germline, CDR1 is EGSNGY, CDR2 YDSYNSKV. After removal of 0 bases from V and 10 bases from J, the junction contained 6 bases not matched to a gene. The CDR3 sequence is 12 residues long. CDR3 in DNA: TGTGCCACCTGGGACGGGCGGCGGAAGAAACTCTTT. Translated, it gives CATWDGRRKKLF.

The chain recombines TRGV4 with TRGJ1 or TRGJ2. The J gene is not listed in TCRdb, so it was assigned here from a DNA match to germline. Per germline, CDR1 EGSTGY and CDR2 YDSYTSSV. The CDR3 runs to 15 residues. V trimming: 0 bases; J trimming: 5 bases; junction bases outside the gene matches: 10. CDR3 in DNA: TGTGCCACCTGGGATGGGCATGGAAGGGATTATAAGAAACTCTTT. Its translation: CATWDGHGRDYKKLF.

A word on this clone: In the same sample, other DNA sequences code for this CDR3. The CDR3 protein is CALWEVHQELGKKIKVF. CDR3 coding DNA: TGTGCCTTGTGGGAGGTGCACCAAGAGTTGGGCAAAAAAATCAAGGTATTT. The chain is built from TRGV9 and TRGJP. The J gene is absent in TCRdb and was assigned here via DNA matching to germline. Germline CDR1 and CDR2: GITISATS and ISYDGTV (reference sequence). This CDR3 has 17 residues. The J segment lost 4 bases and the V segment lost 0 bases, leaving 3 bases of the junction unmatched.

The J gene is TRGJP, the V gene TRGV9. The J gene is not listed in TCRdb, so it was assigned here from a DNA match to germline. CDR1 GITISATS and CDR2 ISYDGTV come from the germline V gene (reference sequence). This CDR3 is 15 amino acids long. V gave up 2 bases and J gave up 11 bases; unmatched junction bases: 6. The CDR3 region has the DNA TGTGCCTTGTGGGAGGCGGTGCTGGGCAAAAAAATCAAGGTATTT. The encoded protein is CALWEAVLGKKIKVF.

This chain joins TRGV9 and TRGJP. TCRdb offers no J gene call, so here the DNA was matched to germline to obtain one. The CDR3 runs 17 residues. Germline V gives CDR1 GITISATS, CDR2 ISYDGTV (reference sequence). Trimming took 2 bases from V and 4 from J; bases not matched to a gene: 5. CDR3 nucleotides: TGTGCCTTGTGGGAGGAATTCCAAGAGTTGGGCAAAAAAATCAAGGTATTT. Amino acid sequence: CALWEEFQELGKKIKVF.

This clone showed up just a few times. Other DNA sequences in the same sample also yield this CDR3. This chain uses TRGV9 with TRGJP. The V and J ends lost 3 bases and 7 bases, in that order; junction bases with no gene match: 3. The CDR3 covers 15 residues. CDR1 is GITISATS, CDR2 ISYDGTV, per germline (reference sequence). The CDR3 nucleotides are TGTGCCTTGTGGGAGTCCGAGTTGGGCAAAAAAATCAAGGTATTT. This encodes CALWESELGKKIKVF.

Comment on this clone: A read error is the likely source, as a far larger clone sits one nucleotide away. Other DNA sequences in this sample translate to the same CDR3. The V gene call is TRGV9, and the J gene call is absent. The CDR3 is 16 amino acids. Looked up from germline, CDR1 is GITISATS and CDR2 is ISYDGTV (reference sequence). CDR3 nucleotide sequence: TGTGCCTTGTGGGAGGTGCAAGAGTTGGGCAAAAAAATAAAGGTATTT. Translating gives CALWEVQELGKKIKVF.